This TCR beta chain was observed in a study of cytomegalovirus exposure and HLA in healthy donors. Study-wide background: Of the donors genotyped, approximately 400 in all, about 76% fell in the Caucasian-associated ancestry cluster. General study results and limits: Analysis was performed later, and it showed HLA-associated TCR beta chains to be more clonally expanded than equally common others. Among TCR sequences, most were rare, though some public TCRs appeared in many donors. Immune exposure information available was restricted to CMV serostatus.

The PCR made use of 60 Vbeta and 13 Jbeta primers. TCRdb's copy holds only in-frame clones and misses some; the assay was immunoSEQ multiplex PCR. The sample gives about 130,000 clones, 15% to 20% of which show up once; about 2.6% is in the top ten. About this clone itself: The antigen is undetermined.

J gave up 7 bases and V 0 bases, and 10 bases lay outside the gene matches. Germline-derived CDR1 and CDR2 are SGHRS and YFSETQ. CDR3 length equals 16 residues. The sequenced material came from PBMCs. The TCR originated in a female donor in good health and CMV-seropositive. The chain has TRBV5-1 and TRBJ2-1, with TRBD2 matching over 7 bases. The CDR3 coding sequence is TGCGCCAGCAGCTTGGAGGTAGCGGGCAGGTCTAATGAGCAGTTCTTC. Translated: CASSLEVAGRSNEQFF. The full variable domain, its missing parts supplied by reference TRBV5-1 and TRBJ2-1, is KAGVTQTPRYLIKTRGQQVTLSCSPISGHRSVSWYQQTPGQGLQFLFEYFSETQRNKGNFPGRFSGRQFSNSRSEMNVSTLELGDSALYLCASSLEVAGRSNEQFFGPGTRLTVL.